This T cell receptor (beta chain) is from a study of metastatic and nonmetastatic thyroid tumors. The CDR3 is 15 amino acids. CDR1 and CDR2 from the germline V gene are SGHTA and FQGTGA. Germline trimming cut 0 bases from V and 4 bases from J; bases unmatched to any gene: 3. TCRdb re-called clones via MiXCR from the PCR reads. The data hold 30,000 to 40,000 clones, with around 16% observed a single time. At least ten counts were recorded for this clone. No treatment of any kind had been given to any patient before thyroid surgery. Sequenced: blood. V usage is TRBV7-3 and J usage is TRBJ2-1, with 7 bases lining up with TRBD2. This receptor was taken from a male donor with papillary thyroid cancer or a benign thyroid nodule (not recorded which). Some clones in this sample may be carry-over from other donors' samples. CDR3 in DNA: TGTGCCAGCAGCTTAACGGCGGGGGAGTACAATGAGCAGTTCTTC. As protein: CASSLTAGEYNEQFF.